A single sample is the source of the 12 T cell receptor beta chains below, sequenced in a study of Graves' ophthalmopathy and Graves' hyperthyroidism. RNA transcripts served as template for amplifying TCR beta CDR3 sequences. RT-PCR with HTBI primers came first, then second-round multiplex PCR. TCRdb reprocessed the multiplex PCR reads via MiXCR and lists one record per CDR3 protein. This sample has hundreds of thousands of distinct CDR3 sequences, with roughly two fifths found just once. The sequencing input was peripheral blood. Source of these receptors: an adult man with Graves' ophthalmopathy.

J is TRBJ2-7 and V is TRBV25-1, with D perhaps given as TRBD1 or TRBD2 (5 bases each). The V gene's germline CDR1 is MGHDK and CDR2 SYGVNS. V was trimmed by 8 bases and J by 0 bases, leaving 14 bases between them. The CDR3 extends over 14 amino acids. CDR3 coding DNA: TGTGCCAGCGGCCTCGGGACGGCCTCCTACGAGCAGTACTTC. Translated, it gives CASGLGTASYEQYF.

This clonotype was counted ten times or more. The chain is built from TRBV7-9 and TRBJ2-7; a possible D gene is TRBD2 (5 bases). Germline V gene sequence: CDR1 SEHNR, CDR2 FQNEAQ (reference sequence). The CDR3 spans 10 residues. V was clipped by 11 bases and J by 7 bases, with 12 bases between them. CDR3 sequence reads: CAWAREEQYF. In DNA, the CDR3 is TGTGCCTGGGCTAGGGAGGAGCAGTACTTC.

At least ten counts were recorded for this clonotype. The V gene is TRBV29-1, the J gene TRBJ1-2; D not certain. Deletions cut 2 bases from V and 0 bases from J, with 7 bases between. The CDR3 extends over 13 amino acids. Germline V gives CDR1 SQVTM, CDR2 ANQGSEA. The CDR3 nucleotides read TGCAGCGTTGAATCAGTAGCTAACTATGGCTACACCTTC. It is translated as CSVESVANYGYTF.

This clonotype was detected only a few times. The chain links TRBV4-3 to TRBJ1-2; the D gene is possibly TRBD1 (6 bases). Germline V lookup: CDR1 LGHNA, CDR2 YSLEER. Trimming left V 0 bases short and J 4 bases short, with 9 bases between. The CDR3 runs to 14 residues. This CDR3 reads CASSQEGQTYGYTF. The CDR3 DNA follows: TGCGCCAGCAGCCAAGAGGGACAAACCTATGGCTACACCTTC.

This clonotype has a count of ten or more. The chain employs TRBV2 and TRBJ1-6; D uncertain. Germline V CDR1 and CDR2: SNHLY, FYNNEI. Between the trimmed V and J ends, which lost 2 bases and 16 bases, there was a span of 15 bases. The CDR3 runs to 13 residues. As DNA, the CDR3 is TGTGCCAGCAGTGAAAGTGTAGTCGCGCCACTCCACTTT. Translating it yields CASSESVVAPLHF.

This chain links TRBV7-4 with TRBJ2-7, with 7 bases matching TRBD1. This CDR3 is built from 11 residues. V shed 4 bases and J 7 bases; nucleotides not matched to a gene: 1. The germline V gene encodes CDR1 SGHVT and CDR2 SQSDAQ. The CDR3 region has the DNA TGTGCCAGCAGCTCGGGACAGGAGCAGTACTTC. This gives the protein CASSSGQEQYF.

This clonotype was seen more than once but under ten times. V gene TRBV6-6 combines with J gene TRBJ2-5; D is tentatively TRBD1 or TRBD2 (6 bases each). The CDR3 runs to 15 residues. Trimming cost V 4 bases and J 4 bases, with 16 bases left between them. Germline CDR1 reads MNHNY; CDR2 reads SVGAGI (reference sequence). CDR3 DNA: TGTGCCAGCAGTTTCTCGGGGGCTCCGGGAGAGACCCAGTACTTC. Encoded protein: CASSFSGAPGETQYF.

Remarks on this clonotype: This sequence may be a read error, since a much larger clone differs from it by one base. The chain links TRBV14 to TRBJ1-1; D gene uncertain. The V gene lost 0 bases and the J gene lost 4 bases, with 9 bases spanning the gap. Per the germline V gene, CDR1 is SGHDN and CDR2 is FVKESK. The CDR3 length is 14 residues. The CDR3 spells CASSQDLWSTEAFF. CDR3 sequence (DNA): TGTGCCAGCAGCCAAGATTTATGGAGCACTGAAGCTTTCTTT.

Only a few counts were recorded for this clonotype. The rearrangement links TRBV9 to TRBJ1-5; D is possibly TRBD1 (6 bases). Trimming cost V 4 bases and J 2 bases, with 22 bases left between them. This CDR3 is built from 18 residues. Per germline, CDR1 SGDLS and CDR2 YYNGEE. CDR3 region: CASSYHRVTRRCNQPQHF. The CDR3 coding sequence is TGTGCCAGCAGCTACCACAGGGTTACCCGGCGTTGCAATCAGCCCCAGCATTTT.

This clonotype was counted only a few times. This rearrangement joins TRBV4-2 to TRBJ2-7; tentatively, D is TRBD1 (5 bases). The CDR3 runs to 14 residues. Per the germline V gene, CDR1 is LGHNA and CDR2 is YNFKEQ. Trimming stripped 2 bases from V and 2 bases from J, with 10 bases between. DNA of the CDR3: TGTGCCAGCAGCCAACCAGGGCGGACCTACGAGCAGTACTTC. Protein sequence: CASSQPGRTYEQYF.

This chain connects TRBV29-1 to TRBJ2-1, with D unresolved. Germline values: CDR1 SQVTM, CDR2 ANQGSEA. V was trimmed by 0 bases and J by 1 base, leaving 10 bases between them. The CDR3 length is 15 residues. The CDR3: CSVEDRMGSYNEQFF. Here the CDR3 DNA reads TGCAGCGTTGAAGATAGGATGGGGTCCTACAATGAGCAGTTCTTC.

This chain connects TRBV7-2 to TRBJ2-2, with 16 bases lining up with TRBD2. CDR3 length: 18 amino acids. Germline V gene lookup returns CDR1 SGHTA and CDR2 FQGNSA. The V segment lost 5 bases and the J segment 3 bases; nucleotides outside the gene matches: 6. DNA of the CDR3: TGTGCCAGCAGCCATGGGACTAGCGGGAGGGCGGACACCGGGGAGCTGTTTTTT. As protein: CASSHGTSGRADTGELFF.